The clone carrying this T cell receptor (beta chain) was seen ten or more times. The record originates from a study of cytotoxic CD8 clonotypes in ibrutinib-treated CLL. The wider study: Of a cohort that held 10 to 12 relapsed/refractory and over 14 treatment-naive patients, 17 to 18 were IGHV unmutated.

The intended depth for sequencing was 1 in 200,000 to 1 in 1 million T cells. Generated by immunoSEQ multiplex PCR, the TCRdb table keeps only in-frame clones and is missing some. The sample carries roughly 330,000 clones, roughly 67% recorded once. This CDR3 has 15 residues. Germline-derived CDR1 and CDR2 are SGHRS and YFSETQ. The trim removed 3 bases at V and 2 bases at J, leaving 7 bases unmatched. The chain couples TRBV5-1 to TRBJ2-7, with 8 bases identical to TRBD2. Sequenced material: PBMCs, taken after 36 months of ibrutinib treatment. The receptor's source is a human donor with chronic lymphocytic leukemia. The CDR3 DNA sequence: TGCGCCAGCAGCTCCGGCGCGGGAGGTACCTACGAGCAGTACTTC. Residues: CASSSGAGGTYEQYF.